This T cell receptor beta chain appears in the sequencing data of a study of human T cells and chemical hapten exposure. Across the whole study: Slight volume differences across pooled libraries mainly accounted for varying per-sample TCR yields.

The germline V and J ends were trimmed by 3 bases and 6 bases, with 15 bases remaining between them. Germline V gene lookup returns CDR1 DFQATT and CDR2 SNEGSKA (reference sequence). CDR3 size: 15 residues. This clonotype appeared a few times. Time point denoted: patch test 1, 2 weeks after DPC sensitization. Specified treatment: therapeutic diphenylcyclopropenone sensitization with weekly scalp DPC. Sample donors consisted of patients with alopecia, aged 18 to 70 years, who were suitable for DPC. TCRdb reprocessed the RACE reads with MiXCR, giving one entry per CDR3 protein. The data contain 75,000 to 100,000 distinct CDR3 sequences, 9.5% to 15% of them seen just once; the ten biggest clones take up roughly 2.1%.

The specimen was whole blood, collected in connection with sensitization to the hapten diphenylcyclopropenone (DPC). This sequence joins TRBV20-1 and TRBJ1-6; possible D gene TRBD1, 6 bases. This clonotype originated in a middle-aged woman with alopecia areata. Some clones in this sample may be carry-over from other donors' samples. The CDR3 loop reads CSASSLDRTNSPLHF. The CDR3 coding sequence is TGCAGTGCTAGTTCCCTGGACAGAACTAATTCACCCCTCCACTTT.